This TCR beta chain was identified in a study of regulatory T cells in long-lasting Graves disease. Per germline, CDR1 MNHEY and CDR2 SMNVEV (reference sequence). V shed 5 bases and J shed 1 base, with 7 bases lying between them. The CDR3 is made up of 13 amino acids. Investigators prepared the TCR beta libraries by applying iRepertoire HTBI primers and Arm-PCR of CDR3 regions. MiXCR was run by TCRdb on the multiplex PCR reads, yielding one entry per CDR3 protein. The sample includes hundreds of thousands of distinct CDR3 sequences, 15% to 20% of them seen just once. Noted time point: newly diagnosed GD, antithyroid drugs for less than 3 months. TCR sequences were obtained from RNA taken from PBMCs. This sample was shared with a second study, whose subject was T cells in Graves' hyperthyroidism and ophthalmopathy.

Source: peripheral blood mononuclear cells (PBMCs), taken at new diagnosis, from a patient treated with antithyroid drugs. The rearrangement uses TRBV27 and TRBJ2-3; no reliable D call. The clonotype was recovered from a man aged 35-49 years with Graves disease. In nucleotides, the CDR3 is TGTGCCAGCAGTAGGGTTGGCACAGATACGCAGTATTTT. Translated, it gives CASSRVGTDTQYF.